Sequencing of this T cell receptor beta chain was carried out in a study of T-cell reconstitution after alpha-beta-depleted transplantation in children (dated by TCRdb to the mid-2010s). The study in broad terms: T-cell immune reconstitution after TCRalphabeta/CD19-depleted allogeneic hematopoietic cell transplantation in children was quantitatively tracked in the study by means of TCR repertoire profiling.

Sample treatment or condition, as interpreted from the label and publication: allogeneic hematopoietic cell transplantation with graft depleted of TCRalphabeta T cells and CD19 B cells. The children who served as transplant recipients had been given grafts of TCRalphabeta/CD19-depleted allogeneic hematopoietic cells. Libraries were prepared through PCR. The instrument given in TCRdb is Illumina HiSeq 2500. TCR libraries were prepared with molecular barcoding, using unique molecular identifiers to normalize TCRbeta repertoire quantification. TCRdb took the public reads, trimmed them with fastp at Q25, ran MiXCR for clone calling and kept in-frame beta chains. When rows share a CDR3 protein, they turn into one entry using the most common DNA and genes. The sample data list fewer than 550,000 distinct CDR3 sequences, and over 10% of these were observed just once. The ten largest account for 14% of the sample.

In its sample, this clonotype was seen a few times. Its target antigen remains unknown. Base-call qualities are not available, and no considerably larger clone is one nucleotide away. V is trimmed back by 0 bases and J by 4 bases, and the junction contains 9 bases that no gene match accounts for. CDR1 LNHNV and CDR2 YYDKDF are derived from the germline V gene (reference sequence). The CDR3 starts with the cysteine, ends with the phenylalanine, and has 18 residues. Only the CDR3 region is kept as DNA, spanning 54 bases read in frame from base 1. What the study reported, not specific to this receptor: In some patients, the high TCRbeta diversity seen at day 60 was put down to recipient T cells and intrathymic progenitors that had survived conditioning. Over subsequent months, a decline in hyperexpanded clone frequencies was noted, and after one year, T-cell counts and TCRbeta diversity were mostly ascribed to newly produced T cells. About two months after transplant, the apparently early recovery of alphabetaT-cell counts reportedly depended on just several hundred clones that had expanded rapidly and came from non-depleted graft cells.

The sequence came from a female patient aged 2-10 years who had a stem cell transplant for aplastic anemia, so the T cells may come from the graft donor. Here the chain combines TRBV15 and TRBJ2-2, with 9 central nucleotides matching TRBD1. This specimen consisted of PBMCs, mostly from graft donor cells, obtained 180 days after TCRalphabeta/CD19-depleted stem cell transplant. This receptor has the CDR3 CATSRDYRGLSFTGELFF. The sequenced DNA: TGTGCCACCAGCAGAGATTACAGGGGGCTTTCTTTCACCGGGGAGCTGTTTTTT.